This is a list of T cell receptor beta chains from one sample in a study of identical twins. TCRdb processed the 5' RACE reads anew with MiXCR; each CDR3 protein has one entry. This sample has about 530,000 distinct CDR3 sequences; about 20% occur once, and the top ten carry about 0.48%. The same specimen was also included in a second study, on yellow fever vaccine responses in identical twins.

Sequences were obtained from CD4+ T cells sorted from blood. The receptors shown here come from a woman aged 18-29 years in good health. CDR3s include the opening cysteine and the closing phenylalanine or tryptophan. A D gene is named only where the DNA matches it firmly. The size field is filled for only some rows; it gives once, few, many or a size class.

cdr3_length j_call d_call clone_size v_call cdr3_nt cdr3_aa
13 TRBJ2-2 - few TRBV3-1 TGTGCCAGCAGCCACGTGAGAGAAGGGGAGCTGTTTTTT CASSHVREGELFF
14 TRBJ1-1 - - TRBV29-1 TGCAGCGTTGGGACAGCTAGTATGAACACTGAAGCTTTCTTT CSVGTASMNTEAFF
13 TRBJ1-2 - few TRBV6-1 TGTGCCAGCAGACCCGACAGGATAGGGAGCTACACCTTC CASRPDRIGSYTF
14 TRBJ1-5 TRBD1 - TRBV7-6 TGTGCCAGCAGCCGGGGGACAGGCCGTGAGCCCCAGCATTTT CASSRGTGREPQHF
13 TRBJ2-1 TRBD2 few TRBV24-1 TGTGCCAGCGGGCGGGAGGGCACGAATGAGCAGTTCTTC CASGREGTNEQFF
16 TRBJ2-1 - - TRBV5-1 TGCGCCAGCAGCTTTGGACCAGGGAGCTCCTACAATGAGCAGTTCTTC CASSFGPGSSYNEQFF
14 TRBJ2-6 - - TRBV29-1 TGCAGCGTTGAACAGGGCGCTGGGGCCAACGTCCTGACTTTC CSVEQGAGANVLTF
12 TRBJ1-1 - few TRBV6-2/TRBV6-3 TGTGCCAGCAGCTTCTCGGGGGTGTTCGCTTTCTTT CASSFSGVFAFF
15 TRBJ2-1 TRBD2 few TRBV12-3/TRBV12-4 TGTGCCAGCAGTTGGACTAGCGGGAGCAACAATGAGCAGTTCTTC CASSWTSGSNNEQFF
14 TRBJ2-2 - - TRBV2 TGTGCCAGCAGTGACAGGGGGGAAGGCGGGGAGCTGTTTTTT CASSDRGEGGELFF
13 TRBJ2-7 - once TRBV12-3/TRBV12-4 TGTGCCAGCAGTGCGGGACGGCCCTACGAGCAGTACTTC CASSAGRPYEQYF
14 TRBJ2-7 - few TRBV5-1 TGCGCCAGCAGCTTGGAGGGAGAGATCTACGAGCAGTACTTC CASSLEGEIYEQYF
15 TRBJ2-7 - few TRBV9 TGTGCCAGCAGCGTAGGATATTCGAGCTCCTACGAGCAGTACTTC CASSVGYSSSYEQYF
13 TRBJ2-7 - - TRBV18 TGTGCCAGCTCACCTAGAAACGTCTACGAGCAGTACTTC CASSPRNVYEQYF